Detailed here is one T cell receptor (beta chain). Its cognate antigen is unknown. Sequencing used immunoSEQ multiplex PCR; TCRdb keeps in-frame clones, though not all of them. Here the sample spans roughly 1.5 million clones, 98% being singletons. These data come from a study of shared clonotypes between healthy human individuals. Study as a whole: For every donor, three CD4 naive, three CD4 memory, two CD8 naive and one CD8 memory plates were used. Study-wide findings and caveats: Represented genetic and exposure-history diversity was restricted by having few donors.

CDR1 LNHNV and CDR2 YYDKDF come from the germline V gene (reference sequence). The CDR3 has 13 residues. The V and J ends lost 1 base and 4 bases respectively, with 7 bases between them. This TCR came from a young man in good health. Sequencing was carried out using naive CD4+ T cells sorted from blood. Subset in this sample: CD45RA+ positively selected. The chain recombines TRBV15 with TRBJ1-1; a weak D match, TRBD1 (6 bases). CDR3: CATSRGGGTEAFF. The CDR3 DNA reads TGTGCCACCAGCAGAGGAGGGGGCACTGAAGCTTTCTTT.